Listed below are T cell receptor beta chains from one sample, sequenced in a study of blood T cell repertoires in COVID-19. Repertoires were generated with immunoSEQ multiplex PCR, while TCRdb's copy carries only in-frame clones and drops some. The repertoire holds more than 250,000 clones, about 89% seen once, with approximately 5.3% in the top ten. The sequenced material came from PBMCs or T cells enriched from blood (not recorded which). Source of these receptors: a woman in her thirties who had recovered from COVID-19. The CDR3 runs from the conserved cysteine through the conserved F or W. D genes are given only for firm matches. The size entry is marked missing in some rows and otherwise reads once, few, many or a size class.

TRBJ2-7 | NA | NA | TRBV12-5 | TGTGCTAGTGCCGAGGACGGGGACGAGCAGTACTTC | CASAEDGDEQYF
TRBJ2-3 | NA | NA | TRBV10-3 | TGTGCCATCAGAGATCACGGGGGAGATACGCAGTATTTT | CAIRDHGGDTQYF
TRBJ2-7 | TRBD1 | NA | TRBV19 | TGTGCCAGTAGTTCGGGTCAGGGGGCCTACGAGCAGTACTTC | CASSSGQGAYEQYF
TRBJ1-2 | NA | once | TRBV7-9 | TGTGCCAGCAGCTGGGGCGGGGATGGCTACACCTTC | CASSWGGDGYTF
TRBJ2-6 | TRBD1 | NA | TRBV6-2/TRBV6-3 | TGTGCCAGCAGTACCGACAGGGGGACCTTTGGAACTTCTGGGGCCAACGTCCTGACTTTC | CASSTDRGTFGTSGANVLTF
TRBJ1-6 | NA | NA | TRBV3-1/TRBV3-2 | TGTGCCAGCAGCCAAGGAGTCCTTAATTCACCCCTCCACTTT | CASSQGVLNSPLHF
TRBJ1-1 | NA | NA | TRBV15 | TGTGCCACCAGCAGAGCGGGCACTGAAGCTTTCTTT | CATSRAGTEAFF
TRBJ2-7 | NA | NA | TRBV2 | TGTGCCAGCAAGGGGGACATCCTTAGGTGGTACTTC | CASKGDILRWYF
TRBJ2-2 | NA | few | TRBV6-5 | TGTGCCAGCAGGGAGGGTTCCGCGAACACCGGGGAGCTGTTTTTT | CASREGSANTGELFF
TRBJ1-6 | NA | NA | TRBV12-3/TRBV12-4 | TGTGCCAGCACTCTGGGCAGAAATTCACCCCTCCACTTT | CASTLGRNSPLHF
TRBJ2-1 | TRBD1 | NA | TRBV6-5 | TGTGCCAGCAGTTACTGGCAGGGGGCAAACAATGAGCAGTTCTTC | CASSYWQGANNEQFF
TRBJ2-2 | NA | NA | TRBV6-4 | TGTGCCAGCAGCGAGGAGATCCCATCCACCGGGGAGCTGTTTTTT | CASSEEIPSTGELFF
TRBJ2-3 | TRBD2 | NA | TRBV4-3 | TGCGCCAGCAGCCCCCAAGGAAGCGGGGGGGTCACAGATACGCAGTATTTT | CASSPQGSGGVTDTQYF
TRBJ1-2 | NA | few | TRBV28 | TGTGCCAGCAGATTGGGACTACTTAACTATGGCTACACCTTC | CASRLGLLNYGYTF
TRBJ1-5 | NA | once | TRBV4-3 | TGCGCCAGCAGCCAATACTTCAAAGCCCCGGGGGGCTTAGTGCAGCCCCAGCATTTT | CASSQYFKAPGGLVQPQHF
TRBJ1-4 | NA | NA | TRBV19 | TGTGCCAGCCAATTCGGCGGAAAACTGTTTTTT | CASQFGGKLFF
TRBJ1-2 | TRBD1 | NA | TRBV11-2 | TGTGCCAGCAGCTTAGAACGGGGACAGGGCCTCGGCTACACCTTC | CASSLERGQGLGYTF
TRBJ1-5 | TRBD1 | NA | TRBV6-2/TRBV6-3 | TGTGCCAGCAGTCCAGGGGGAAGGCAGCCCCAGCATTTT | CASSPGGRQPQHF
TRBJ2-1 | TRBD2 | NA | TRBV15 | TGTGCCACCAGCAGGGTGCGGGGGGGCTACAATGAGCAGTTCTTC | CATSRVRGGYNEQFF
TRBJ2-1 | TRBD1 | NA | TRBV6-5 | TGTGCCAGCAGTTACTACGGACAGGCCAATGAGCAGTTCTTC | CASSYYGQANEQFF
TRBJ2-3 | NA | NA | TRBV21-1 | TGTGCCAGCAGCAAACACAAGGGGGGGGGCCATGCGAATACGCAGTATTTT | CASSKHKGGGHANTQYF
TRBJ1-3 | NA | NA | TRBV19 | TGTGCCAGTAGTAACCTCCACGGTAGCTCTGGAAACACCATATATTTT | CASSNLHGSSGNTIYF
TRBJ1-4 | NA | NA | TRBV6-5 | TGTGCCAGCAGTTATAGGGGATCTGAAAAACTGTTTTTT | CASSYRGSEKLFF
TRBJ2-5 | NA | NA | TRBV11-1 | TGTGCCAGCAGCTTTGGCCTCCGCGAGACCCAGTACTTC | CASSFGLRETQYF
TRBJ1-1 | NA | NA | TRBV3-1/TRBV3-2 | TGTGCCAGCAGCCAAGATTGGCAGGGGTGGTCTGAAGCTTTCTTT | CASSQDWQGWSEAFF
TRBJ1-4 | TRBD1 | NA | TRBV19 | TGTGCCAGTACCACCGTGACAGGGTCTTACGAAAAACTGTTTTTT | CASTTVTGSYEKLFF
TRBJ2-3 | NA | NA | TRBV24-1 | TGTGCCACCAGTGAAGAGGGTAGCACAGATACGCAGTATTTT | CATSEEGSTDTQYF
TRBJ2-2 | TRBD1 | NA | TRBV11-2 | TGTGCCAGCAGTAGAATGACAGGGCAGGGCACCGGGGAGCTGTTTTTT | CASSRMTGQGTGELFF
TRBJ1-1 | NA | NA | TRBV28 | TGTGCCAGCAGTTTACCGGGATTTGGCACTGAAGCTTTCTTT | CASSLPGFGTEAFF
TRBJ1-2 | NA | once | TRBV9 | TGTGCCAGCAGCGTAGGGATAGGGGCGTTAAGATCTAACTATGGCTACACCTTC | CASSVGIGALRSNYGYTF
TRBJ2-2 | TRBD2 | NA | TRBV6-1 | TGTGCCAGCAGTGAATCGGGGGGGTATTTCACCGGGGAGCTGTTTTTT | CASSESGGYFTGELFF
TRBJ1-2 | NA | NA | TRBV2 | TGTGCCAGCAGTGTGACGGAGAGCTATGGCTACACCTTC | CASSVTESYGYTF
TRBJ1-1 | NA | NA | TRBV2 | TGTGCCAGCAGCCGCTCAACAGAGAACACTGAAGCTTTCTTT | CASSRSTENTEAFF
TRBJ2-3 | NA | NA | TRBV2 | TGTGCCAGCAGTGATCAGGGTGGGGCAGATACGCAGTATTTT | CASSDQGGADTQYF
TRBJ1-4 | NA | NA | TRBV7-2 | TGTGCCAGCAGGCAAACAGGGAGGGGTGAAAAACTGTTTTTT | CASRQTGRGEKLFF
TRBJ2-2 | NA | NA | TRBV15 | TGTGCCACCACAGAACGAATCCCTGAAACCGGGGAGCTGTTTTTT | CATTERIPETGELFF
TRBJ1-5 | TRBD1 | NA | TRBV28 | TGTGCCAGCAGTGTCAACAGGGGAACGGGCAATCAGCCCCAGCATTTT | CASSVNRGTGNQPQHF
TRBJ1-3 | NA | NA | TRBV15 | TGTGCCACCAGCGCCCGCCGGGATTCGGGGGGCACCATATATTTT | CATSARRDSGGTIYF
TRBJ2-7 | NA | once | TRBV3-1/TRBV3-2 | TGTGCCAGCAGCCCCTCGTGGAGCACCTACGAGCAGTACTTC | CASSPSWSTYEQYF
TRBJ2-1 | TRBD1 | NA | TRBV5-1 | TGCGCCAGCAGCTTGGGACAGGGCAGTGAGCAGTTCTTC | CASSLGQGSEQFF
TRBJ2-7 | NA | NA | TRBV30 | TGTGCCTGGAGGGGGGACTTCTACGAGCAGTACTTC | CAWRGDFYEQYF
TRBJ1-2 | NA | NA | TRBV27 | TGTGCCAGCTCTATGGGGGGGTATGGCTACACCTTC | CASSMGGYGYTF
TRBJ2-3 | TRBD2 | once | TRBV24-1 | TGTGCCACCAGTGATTTGGGAGAGCGGGGGGGTGGAGATACGCAGTATTTT | CATSDLGERGGGDTQYF
TRBJ2-2 | TRBD1 | NA | TRBV24-1 | TGTGCCACCAGTTTGACAGGGAGCACCGGGGAGCTGTTTTTT | CATSLTGSTGELFF
TRBJ2-1 | TRBD2 | NA | TRBV6-4 | TGTGCCAGCAGTGACGACGCCTGGGGGGGTGAGCAGTTCTTC | CASSDDAWGGEQFF
TRBJ1-1 | NA | NA | TRBV5-1 | TGCGCCAGCAGCTTGAGGAAAACAGGGTACACTGAAGCTTTCTTT | CASSLRKTGYTEAFF